This T cell receptor beta chain was documented in a study of CD8 T cells in ankylosing spondylitis. Study-level points and caveats: Reports say disease-linked clones showed up significantly more in matched ankylosing spondylitis synovial fluid.

To note about this clonotype: The antigen remains unidentified.

TCRdb reprocessed the 5' RACE reads with MiXCR, giving one entry per CDR3 protein. Altogether 150,000 to 200,000 distinct CDR3 sequences are present, approximately 12% being singletons, with the ten largest covering roughly 9.6%. V shed 6 bases and J shed 4 bases, with 16 bases lying between them. Per the germline V gene, CDR1 is SGHRS and CDR2 is YFSETQ. This CDR3 comprises 15 residues. V usage is TRBV5-1 and J usage is TRBJ2-2; either TRBD1 or TRBD2 may supply D (5 bases each). Sequenced input: blood, either unsorted or a sorted T cell fraction (not recorded which). The sequence derives from a female donor with ankylosing spondylitis or in good health (not recorded which). For the CDR3, the DNA is TGCGCCAGCATGAAGACCCCTGGGGGCACCGGGGAGCTGTTTTTT. Its translation: CASMKTPGGTGELFF.